This T cell receptor beta chain was documented in a study of Graves' ophthalmopathy and Graves' hyperthyroidism. The study amplified TCR beta CDR3 regions using RNA transcripts. HTBI-primed RT-PCR formed the first round, and a multiplex PCR formed the second. From the multiplex PCR reads, TCRdb called clonotypes with MiXCR, one entry per CDR3 protein. Here the sample spans some 250,000 distinct CDR3 sequences, 45% to 55% being singletons. V gave up 2 bases and J gave up 0 bases, with 11 bases separating them. The CDR3 extends over 15 amino acids. Germline V gene data show CDR1 as SGHRS and CDR2 as YFSETQ.

V usage is TRBV5-1 and J usage is TRBJ1-2; possible D gene TRBD1, 6 bases. Specimen: peripheral blood. This TCR was sampled from an adult man with Graves' ophthalmopathy. Written as DNA, the CDR3 is TGCGCCAGCAGCTTTGTTGGGACATCTAACTATGGCTACACCTTC. This encodes CASSFVGTSNYGYTF.